Below, 28 T cell receptor beta chains from the same sample are listed, as sequenced in a study of T cells in Graves' hyperthyroidism and ophthalmopathy. RNA transcripts provided the source from which TCR beta CDR3 regions were amplified. First-round RT-PCR of the TCR CDR3 relied on the HTBI primer set. TCRdb fed the multiplex PCR reads into MiXCR, producing one record per CDR3 protein. The table records some 530,000 distinct CDR3 sequences, less than 25% of them present only once. The sequenced material came from blood. These receptors all come from a woman in her 70s with Graves' ophthalmopathy.

V and J are TRBV3-1 and TRBJ2-2; unclear D gene. The V and J ends lost 0 bases and 5 bases respectively, with 7 bases between them. Germline CDR1 LGHDT, CDR2 YNNKEL (reference sequence). This CDR3 has 14 amino acids. CDR3 region: CASSQDGVTGELFF. The CDR3 DNA is TGTGCCAGCAGCCAAGATGGAGTTACCGGGGAGCTGTTTTTT.

Many counts were recorded for this clonotype. This chain connects TRBV5-1 to TRBJ2-2; 13 nucleotides line up with TRBD2. There are 17 residues in the CDR3. The V gene end was trimmed by 4 bases and the J gene end by 1 base; junction bases not matched to a gene: 4. Germline V gene sequence: CDR1 SGHRS, CDR2 YFSETQ. This chain's CDR3 is CASSTRTSGRNTGELFF. CDR3 DNA: TGCGCCAGCAGCACCCGGACTAGCGGGAGGAACACCGGGGAGCTGTTTTTT. The complete variable domain, with remaining parts taken from reference TRBV5-1 and TRBJ2-2, reads KAGVTQTPRYLIKTRGQQVTLSCSPISGHRSVSWYQQTPGQGLQFLFEYFSETQRNKGNFPGRFSGRQFSNSRSEMNVSTLELGDSALYLCASSTRTSGRNTGELFFGEGSRLTVL.

The V call is TRBV10-2, the J call TRBJ2-1; D is tentatively TRBD1 or TRBD2 (5 bases each). Trimming pared 3 bases from V and 10 bases from J, leaving 10 bases between. Germline CDR1 reads WSHSY; CDR2 reads SAAADI. The CDR3 runs to 12 residues. In DNA, the CDR3 is TGCGCCAGCAGTGACGGGACCGACGAGCAGTTCTTC. This codes for CASSDGTDEQFF.

This chain joins TRBV28 and TRBJ1-1; 9 positions agree with TRBD1. The CDR3 has 15 amino acids. In germline, CDR1 is MDHEN, CDR2 SYDVKM. The junction had 9 bases not matched to a gene; V was cut back by 6 bases and J by 4 bases. The CDR3 DNA is TGTGCCAGCAGGCGGACGGAGACAGGGGGCACTGAAGCTTTCTTT. Encoded protein: CASRRTETGGTEAFF.

V is TRBV30 and J is TRBJ2-7, with 7 bases fitting TRBD2. The CDR3 spans 16 residues. Per the germline V gene, CDR1 is GTSNPN and CDR2 is SVGIG (reference sequence). Unmatched junction bases numbered 8, after V lost 0 bases and J lost 0 bases. The CDR3 DNA follows: TGTGCCTGGAGTGTTATCGGCCTAGCGGCCTCCTACGAGCAGTACTTC. Protein product: CAWSVIGLAASYEQYF.

The chain has TRBV6-4 and TRBJ2-7, with 13 positions matching TRBD2. The CDR3 has 16 residues. CDR1 and CDR2 (germline): MRHNA, SNTAGT. Germline trimming cut 4 bases from V and 7 bases from J; bases unmatched to any gene: 10. CDR3 loop: CASSAPRTSGSEEQYF. The CDR3 DNA reads TGTGCCAGCAGTGCCCCGCGGACTAGCGGGAGTGAAGAGCAGTACTTC.

The chain is built from TRBV2 and TRBJ1-1, with D possibly TRBD1 on 5 matching bases. V was cut by 4 bases and J by 4 bases, with 22 bases left in between. The CDR3 has 17 residues. Germline V gene data show CDR1 as SNHLY and CDR2 as FYNNEI. The CDR3 loop reads CASSGGDGSYHGTEAFF. DNA of the CDR3: TGTGCCAGCAGTGGGGGGGACGGTTCCTACCACGGCACTGAAGCTTTCTTT.

The sample holds a few counts of this clonotype. The rearrangement links TRBV30 to TRBJ2-5; D gene unclear. Germline CDR1 GTSNPN, CDR2 SVGIG (reference sequence). Trimming pared 5 bases from V and 2 bases from J, leaving 6 bases between. The CDR3 loop spans 11 amino acids. The CDR3 protein is CAWGRQETQYF. The CDR3 nucleotides read TGTGCCTGGGGACGGCAAGAGACCCAGTACTTC.

This sequence joins TRBV6-2 or TRBV6-3 and TRBJ1-5, with TRBD1 as a possible D gene (6 bases). The CDR3 has 14 residues. Trimming left V 5 bases short and J 9 bases short, with 17 bases between. The germline gives CDR1 MNHEY, CDR2 SVGEGT. The CDR3, as DNA: TGTGCCAGCAGTAACAGGGTTGACCGGGTGCCCCAGCATTTT. Protein: CASSNRVDRVPQHF.

The rearrangement uses TRBV4-1 and TRBJ2-7; D is perhaps TRBD2 (5 bases). CDR1 and CDR2 from the germline V gene are MGHRA and YSYEKL. V lost 2 bases, J lost 2 bases, and 10 bases lay in between. This CDR3 spans 14 amino acids. CDR3 sequence: CASSQPDGTYEQYF. The CDR3 nucleotides read TGCGCCAGCAGCCAACCTGACGGGACCTACGAGCAGTACTTC.

This sequence joins TRBV6-1 and TRBJ2-7; D uncertain. The CDR3 covers 14 residues. Per the germline V gene, CDR1 is MNHNS and CDR2 is SASEGT. Trimming removed 7 bases at V and 2 bases at J, with 15 bases between. CDR3 DNA sequence: TGTGCCAGCAAGCCGCAGGTCGGACCCTACGAGCAGTACTTC. It is translated as CASKPQVGPYEQYF.

This clonotype occurred a few times. V usage is TRBV20-1 and J usage is TRBJ1-5; maybe TRBD1 (5 bases). The germline V and J ends were trimmed by 5 bases and 3 bases, with 14 bases remaining between them. The CDR3 length is 14 residues. Germline V lookup: CDR1 DFQATT, CDR2 SNEGSKA (reference sequence). The DNA for the CDR3 is TGCAGTGCTGGCGGGGGTTTGACCAATCAGCCCCAGCATTTT. It is translated as CSAGGGLTNQPQHF.

At least ten counts were recorded for this clonotype. Relative to the germline gene, one junction end is altered; a read error may explain this. This rearrangement joins TRBV11-2 to TRBJ2-7, with TRBD1 matching 7 bases. CDR1 is SGHAT and CDR2 is FQNNGV in the germline V gene. There are 14 residues in the CDR3. The CDR3 protein is CASSIDRVSYEQYF. The CDR3 DNA reads as TGTGCCAGCAGCATAGACAGGGTTTCGTACGAGCAGTACTTC.

J is TRBJ2-1 and V is TRBV27; TRBD2 matches 7 bases. The CDR3 is made up of 13 amino acids. V was clipped by 1 base and J by 8 bases; unmatched bases: 2. Looked up from germline, CDR1 is MNHEY and CDR2 is SMNVEV (reference sequence). The DNA for the CDR3 is TGTGCCAGCAGTTTATGGGGGGGGGATGAGCAGTTCTTC. It specifies CASSLWGGDEQFF.

This clonotype showed up just a few times. The rearrangement joins TRBV27 to TRBJ2-2; TRBD2 agrees at 8 bases. V shed 5 bases and J 5 bases; nucleotides not matched to a gene: 7. Germline V gene lookup returns CDR1 MNHEY and CDR2 SMNVEV (reference sequence). CDR3 length equals 15 residues. The CDR3 DNA reads as TGTGCCAGCAGTCCAGCGGGAGAGAGAACCGGGGAGCTGTTTTTT. It yields the protein CASSPAGERTGELFF.

This clonotype was detected only a few times. The rearrangement joins TRBV5-5 to TRBJ2-3, with TRBD2 matching over 9 bases. Trimming at V came to 4 bases and at J to 2 bases, leaving 8 bases not matched to a gene. Germline V gives CDR1 SGHKS, CDR2 YYEKEE (reference sequence). The CDR3 consists of 16 residues. DNA for the CDR3: TGTGCCAGCAGCCTGGTAGCGGGAGCGTTCACAGATACGCAGTATTTT. Amino acid sequence: CASSLVAGAFTDTQYF.

The chain couples TRBV19 to TRBJ2-3, with 12 bases fitting TRBD1. The V segment lost 3 bases and the J segment 9 bases; nucleotides outside the gene matches: 7. This CDR3 spans 15 amino acids. Germline CDR1 reads LNHDA; CDR2 reads SQIVND (reference sequence). Written as DNA, the CDR3 is TGTGCCAGTAGTATGGTCGGGACAGGGGGCGCGACGCAGTATTTT. Encoded protein: CASSMVGTGGATQYF. Full variable domain (remainder filled in from reference TRBV19 and TRBJ2-3): DGGITQSPKYLFRKEGQNVTLSCEQNLNHDAMYWYRQDPGQGLRLIYYSQIVNDFQKGDIAEGYSVSREKKESFPLTVTSAQKNPTAFYLCASSMVGTGGATQYFGPGTRLTVL.

This clonotype was observed a handful of times. V usage is TRBV5-1 and J usage is TRBJ1-6; D is possibly TRBD1 (5 bases). The CDR3 length is 18 residues. Trimming cost V 0 bases and J 0 bases, with 13 bases left between them. The germline gives CDR1 SGHRS, CDR2 YFSETQ. CDR3 residues: CASSLEARRGSYNSPLHF. The CDR3 DNA follows: TGCGCCAGCAGCTTGGAGGCGCGGAGGGGCTCCTATAATTCACCCCTCCACTTT.

The chain uses TRBV3-1 and TRBJ2-1, with 7 bases lining up with TRBD2. V shed 0 bases and J 4 bases; nucleotides not matched to a gene: 6. Looked up from germline, CDR1 is LGHDT and CDR2 is YNNKEL (reference sequence). The CDR3 spans 16 residues. CDR3 nucleotides: TGTGCCAGCAGCCAAGATCTCACTAGCGAATACAATGAGCAGTTCTTC. Translation gives CASSQDLTSEYNEQFF.

This clonotype was detected once. DNA of the CDR3: TGTGCCAGCAACAAGGACAGGGCGGTCCATGGCTACACCTTC. It codes for CASNKDRAVHGYTF. This chain uses TRBV5-6 with TRBJ1-2; 8 positions agree with TRBD1. CDR1 SGHDT and CDR2 YYEEEE come from the germline V gene. CDR3 length: 14 residues. Trimming took 6 bases from V and 6 from J; bases not matched to a gene: 10.

The V and J genes are TRBV7-6 and TRBJ2-5; tentative D call: TRBD2 (5 bases). CDR1 is SGHVS, CDR2 FNYEAQ, per germline. The CDR3 totals 16 residues. V shed 3 bases and J shed 4 bases, with 18 bases lying between them. Written as DNA, the CDR3 is TGTGCCAGCAGCTTCGATCCGGGTTCCGGGGTAGAGACCCAGTACTTC. Translation: CASSFDPGSGVETQYF.

This clonotype was seen many times. This chain uses TRBV9 with TRBJ2-1; 12 bases agree with TRBD1. J lost 6 bases, V lost 2 bases, and 3 bases had no gene match. CDR3 length: 15 amino acids. CDR1 is SGDLS and CDR2 is YYNGEE in the germline V gene. CDR3 protein: CASSVWDRGPNEQFF. As DNA, the CDR3 is TGTGCCAGCAGCGTTTGGGACAGGGGGCCCAATGAGCAGTTCTTC.

This clonotype was picked up many times. V usage is TRBV20-1 and J usage is TRBJ2-1; D may be TRBD1 or TRBD2 (5 bases each). CDR1 and CDR2 from the germline V gene are DFQATT and SNEGSKA (reference sequence). Trimming cost V 1 base and J 1 base, with 11 bases left between them. This CDR3 region has 15 residues. The chain's CDR3 is CSARADEGSYNEQFF. The CDR3 bases are TGCAGTGCTAGAGCGGACGAGGGGTCCTACAATGAGCAGTTCTTC.

V usage is TRBV5-6 and J usage is TRBJ2-7; D is uncertain. CDR3 length equals 13 residues. Germline V gene sequence: CDR1 SGHDT, CDR2 YYEEEE. V lost 4 bases and J 0 bases, leaving 8 bases between the germline ends. The CDR3 DNA follows: TGTGCCAGCAGCGGAAGTAGCTCCTACGAGCAGTACGTC. Encoded protein: CASSGSSSYEQYV.

This chain joins TRBV2 and TRBJ2-1, with a weak D call TRBD2 (5 bases). In germline, CDR1 is SNHLY, CDR2 FYNNEI. This CDR3 is 12 amino acids long. With 8 bases removed from V and 14 bases from J, the gap between germline ends came to 19 bases. CDR3 loop: CASEGLGRTKFF. Written as DNA, the CDR3 is TGTGCCAGCGAAGGCCTTGGGAGAACAAAGTTCTTC. The entire variable domain, with the rest obtained from reference TRBV2 and TRBJ2-1, is as follows: EPEVTQTPSHQVTQMGQEVILRCVPISNHLYFYWYRQILGQKVEFLVSFYNNEISEKSEIFDDQFSVERPDGSNFTLKIRSTKLEDSAMYFCASEGLGRTKFFGPGTRLTVL.

Worth noting for this clonotype: This may arise from a read error, as a much more abundant clone is one base away. The rearrangement uses TRBV3-1 and TRBJ2-1; D is possibly TRBD2 (5 bases). Trimming took 2 bases from V and 8 from J, leaving 10 bases between them. Germline V gives CDR1 LGHDT, CDR2 YNNKEL (reference sequence). The CDR3 length is 13 residues. The CDR3 nucleotides are TGTGCCAGCAGCCAACACGGGAACGATGAGCAGTTCTTC. Residues: CASSQHGNDEQFF.

This clonotype was seen a single time. The chain links TRBV3-1 to TRBJ1-2; unclear D gene. The germline V gene has CDR1 LGHDT and CDR2 YNNKEL (reference sequence). CDR3 size: 15 residues. Trimming left V 2 bases short and J 6 bases short, with 16 bases between. The CDR3 loop reads CASSQPTPRLHGYTF. CDR3 nucleotides: TGTGCCAGCAGCCAACCGACCCCCAGATTACATGGCTACACCTTC. Full variable domain (outside the CDR3, taken from reference TRBV3-1 and TRBJ1-2): DTAVSQTPKYLVTQMGNDKSIKCEQNLGHDTMYWYKQDSKKFLKIMFSYNNKELIINETVPNRFSPKSPDKAHLNLHINSLELGDSAVYFCASSQPTPRLHGYTFGSGTRLTVV.

The table lists this clonotype with a few counts. The CDR3 DNA reads TGTGCCACCAGCGCTTACTCCAGCAATCAGCCCCAGCATTTT. It is translated as CATSAYSSNQPQHF. The rearrangement uses TRBV15 and TRBJ1-5; D remains ambiguous. V was shortened by 5 bases and J by 1 base, with 9 bases between the two germline ends. Germline lookup yields CDR1 LNHNV and CDR2 YYDKDF (reference sequence). The CDR3 runs to 14 residues.